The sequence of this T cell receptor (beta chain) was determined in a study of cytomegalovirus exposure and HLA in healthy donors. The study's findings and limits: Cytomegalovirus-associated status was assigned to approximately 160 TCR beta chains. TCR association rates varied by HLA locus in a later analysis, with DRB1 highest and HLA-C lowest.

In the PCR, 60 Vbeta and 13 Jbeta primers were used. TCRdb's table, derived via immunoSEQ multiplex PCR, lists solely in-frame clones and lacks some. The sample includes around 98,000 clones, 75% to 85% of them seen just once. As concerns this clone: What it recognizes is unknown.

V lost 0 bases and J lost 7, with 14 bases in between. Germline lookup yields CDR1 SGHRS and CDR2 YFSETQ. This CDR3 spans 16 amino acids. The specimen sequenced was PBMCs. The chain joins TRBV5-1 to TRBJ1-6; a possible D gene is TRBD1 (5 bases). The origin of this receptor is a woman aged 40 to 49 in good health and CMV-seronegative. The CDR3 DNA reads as TGCGCCAGCAGCTTGGAAAGACTCAGGGAAAATTCACCCCTCCACTTT. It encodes CASSLERLRENSPLHF.